The 30 T cell receptor beta chains below come from one sample, sequenced in a study of cytomegalovirus exposure and HLA in healthy donors. The PCR employed 60 Vbeta primers together with 13 Jbeta primers. Only in-frame clones appear in the TCRdb table, and some are missing; sequencing was by immunoSEQ multiplex PCR. The data contain 150,000 to 200,000 clones, 84% of them seen just once; the ten biggest clones take up roughly 6.7%. The sequenced sample consisted of PBMCs. These receptors all come from a man aged 45-65 years in good health and CMV-seropositive.

Regarding this clone: This sample also contains other DNA sequences that code for the same CDR3. The CDR3 loop is CASSQGQGTEQFF. The CDR3 DNA follows: TGTGCCAGTAGCCAAGGACAGGGAACTGAGCAGTTCTTC. V gene TRBV2 combines with J gene TRBJ2-1; 8 bases align to TRBD1. The CDR3 runs to 13 residues. CDR1 is SNHLY, CDR2 FYNNEI, per germline. J gave up 9 bases and V 9 bases, and 10 bases lay outside the gene matches.

The rearrangement joins TRBV15 to TRBJ1-2; 12 positions agree with TRBD1. The germline V gene has CDR1 LNHNV and CDR2 YYDKDF (reference sequence). V dropped 1 base and J dropped 4; count of bases not matched to a gene: 7. The length of the CDR3 is 17 residues. The DNA for the CDR3 is TGTGCCACCAGCAGAGGGGACAGGGGGCGCATAGGCTATGGCTACACCTTC. Translating it yields CATSRGDRGRIGYGYTF.

The rearrangement links TRBV5-1 to TRBJ1-6; the D is unclear. The CDR3 has 15 residues. Trimming shortened V by 5 bases and J by 5 bases, and 14 bases separated the two germline ends. The germline V gene has CDR1 SGHRS and CDR2 YFSETQ. The CDR3 DNA reads as TGCGCCAGCAGGTCTGCAGGAGGGAATAATTCACCCCTCCACTTT. Amino acid sequence: CASRSAGGNNSPLHF. Using reference TRBV5-1 and TRBJ1-6 for the parts outside the CDR3, the full variable domain is KAGVTQTPRYLIKTRGQQVTLSCSPISGHRSVSWYQQTPGQGLQFLFEYFSETQRNKGNFPGRFSGRQFSNSRSEMNVSTLELGDSALYLCASRSAGGNNSPLHFGNGTRLTVT.

This clone was found many times. This chain joins TRBV5-6 and TRBJ2-1; 10 bases are a match to TRBD2. Germline V CDR1 and CDR2: SGHDT, YYEEEE. This CDR3 spans 14 amino acids. With V trimmed by 7 bases and J by 0 bases, 1 base remained unmatched. CDR3 loop: CASLAGDSYNEQFF. Here the CDR3 DNA reads TGTGCCAGCCTAGCGGGAGACTCCTACAATGAGCAGTTCTTC.

V usage is TRBV9 and J usage is TRBJ1-2; no clear D gene. Trimming pared 4 bases from V and 4 bases from J, leaving 11 bases between. Looked up from germline, CDR1 is SGDLS and CDR2 is YYNGEE. This CDR3 has 13 residues. In DNA, the CDR3 is TGTGCCAGCAGCCATACAGAACCCTATGGCTACACCTTC. Translated, it gives CASSHTEPYGYTF. Complete variable domain (other parts from reference TRBV9 and TRBJ1-2): DSGVTQTPKHLITATGQRVTLRCSPRSGDLSVYWYQQSLDQGLQFLIQYYNGEERAKGNILERFSAQQFPDLHSELNLSSLELGDSALYFCASSHTEPYGYTFGSGTRLTVV.

The chain carries TRBV10-3 and TRBJ1-2; the D gene is possibly TRBD1 (5 bases). The CDR3 length is 15 residues. Germline CDR1 ENHRY, CDR2 SYGVKD. CDR3 sequence reads: CAMGDGAGTTYGYTF. In DNA, the CDR3 is TGTGCGATGGGGGATGGGGCGGGGACCACCTATGGCTACACCTTC.

The chain has TRBV5-1 and TRBJ2-1; D perhaps matches TRBD2 (5 bases). CDR1 is SGHRS, CDR2 YFSETQ, per germline. V lost 0 bases, J lost 7 bases, and 14 bases lay in between. The CDR3 covers 15 residues. The CDR3 nucleotides read TGCGCCAGCAGCTTGGCCTCGGGAAGTCTTAATGAGCAGTTCTTC. Protein: CASSLASGSLNEQFF.

This chain links TRBV29-1 with TRBJ2-2; the match to TRBD2 covers 13 bases. This CDR3 is built from 15 residues. The germline gives CDR1 SQVTM, CDR2 ANQGSEA. Trimming removed 5 bases from V and 7 bases from J; junction bases left unmatched: 7. The CDR3 spells CSVLLAGGPGGELFF. As DNA, the CDR3 is TGCAGCGTTTTACTAGCGGGAGGGCCGGGCGGGGAGCTGTTTTTT.

The chain couples TRBV6-6 to TRBJ2-1; 13 nucleotides match TRBD2. CDR1 and CDR2 (germline): MNHNY, SVGAGI (reference sequence). The CDR3 contains 15 residues. The V segment lost 6 bases and the J segment 7 bases; nucleotides outside the gene matches: 6. Here the CDR3 DNA reads TGTGCCAGCAGCCCACTAGCGGGGGGGGGTAATGAGCAGTTCTTC. Amino acids: CASSPLAGGGNEQFF.

This clone appeared a few times. The chain couples TRBV14 to TRBJ2-7; D perhaps matches TRBD2 (6 bases). This CDR3 is 16 amino acids long. Germline CDR1 reads SGHDN; CDR2 reads FVKESK. The V end lost 3 bases, the J end lost 6 bases, and 21 bases lay between the germline ends. The CDR3 nucleotides read TGTGCCAGCAGCCAGCCCCCAGGGACTTCCTCCGGCGAGCAGTACTTC. It encodes CASSQPPGTSSGEQYF.

The chain uses TRBV5-1 and TRBJ2-3; perhaps TRBD2 as D (7 bases). The V end was cut by 4 bases, the J end by 7 bases, with 19 bases between. There are 15 residues in the CDR3. CDR1 is SGHRS and CDR2 is YFSETQ in the germline V gene. The CDR3 nucleotides read TGCGCCAGCAGCCTAGGGGGGGCCACTACAAATACGCAGTATTTT. It translates to CASSLGGATTNTQYF.

The V call is TRBV7-7, the J call TRBJ1-3; D gene ambiguous. V lost 5 bases, J lost 7 bases, and 12 bases lay in between. The CDR3 is made up of 13 amino acids. Germline V gene data show CDR1 as SSHAT and CDR2 as FNYEAQ (reference sequence). The CDR3 spells CASSPEGRNTIYF. CDR3 DNA: TGTGCCAGCAGCCCCGAGGGTCGGAACACCATATATTTT.

The chain employs TRBV5-6 and TRBJ1-4; D perhaps matches TRBD1 (6 bases). Germline CDR1 and CDR2: SGHDT and YYEEEE. CDR3 length equals 15 residues. Trimming stripped 4 bases from V and 1 base from J, with 11 bases between. The CDR3 region has the DNA TGTGCCAGCAGCCTACTACAGGGAACTAATGAAAAACTGTTTTTT. Its protein product is CASSLLQGTNEKLFF.

The chain is built from TRBV27 and TRBJ2-7; 10 bases line up with TRBD1. The V segment lost 5 bases and the J segment 4 bases; nucleotides outside the gene matches: 8. The germline V gene has CDR1 MNHEY and CDR2 SMNVEV (reference sequence). The CDR3 totals 15 residues. The CDR3 DNA follows: TGTGCCAGCAGTCCATCACGGGACAGGGGTTACGAGCAGTACGTC. Protein sequence: CASSPSRDRGYEQYV.

This clone was seen more than once but under ten times. The chain uses TRBV27 and TRBJ2-3; 7 bases agree with TRBD2. Trimming cost V 2 bases and J 4 bases; bases outside gene matches: 9. CDR1 is MNHEY, CDR2 SMNVEV, per germline (reference sequence). The CDR3 sequence is 16 residues long. CDR3 sequence (DNA): TGTGCCAGCAGTTTACTTACCGGGACTATAGCAGATACGCAGTATTTT. As protein: CASSLLTGTIADTQYF.

The rearrangement uses TRBV10-2 and TRBJ2-7, with D tentatively TRBD1 (5 bases). V lost 6 bases and J 2 bases, leaving 11 bases between the germline ends. CDR3 length equals 13 residues. Germline loops: CDR1 WSHSY, CDR2 SAAADI. In DNA form, the CDR3 reads TGCGCCAGCAGGTCTGGACAAGCCTACGAGCAGTACGTC. Translating gives CASRSGQAYEQYV.

The V call is TRBV18, the J call TRBJ2-3; 11 positions match TRBD2. CDR3 size: 17 residues. Germline V gene data show CDR1 as KGHSH and CDR2 as LQKENI. V was pared by 0 bases and J by 6 bases, with 8 bases of the junction left unmatched. CDR3 in DNA: TGTGCCAGCTCACCACCTCTTCTAGCGGGAGGTCGCGATACGCAGTATTTT. Protein sequence: CASSPPLLAGGRDTQYF.

This sequence joins TRBV21-1 and TRBJ2-2; the table assigns TRBD2, which was not confirmed against the DNA. TRBV21-1 is described as a pseudogene. This CDR3 is built from 15 residues. The CDR3 coding sequence is TGTGCCAGCAGCTTCCCGGGACTAGCCACCGGGGAGCTGTTTTTT. Its translation: CASSFPGLATGELFF.

The chain is built from TRBV28 and TRBJ2-5; perhaps TRBD1 as D (6 bases). The CDR3 runs 14 residues. Germline assignment: CDR1 MDHEN and CDR2 SYDVKM. V lost 3 bases to trimming and J lost 5 bases, with 13 bases between them. The CDR3 loop reads CASSFQGLSETQYF. As DNA, the CDR3 is TGTGCCAGCAGTTTCCAGGGGTTAAGTGAGACCCAGTACTTC.

The chain links TRBV18 to TRBJ1-4, with D perhaps TRBD1 (6 bases). Trimming removed 6 bases from V and 4 bases from J, with 15 bases in between. This CDR3 has 15 amino acids. The germline V gene has CDR1 KGHSH and CDR2 LQKENI. This chain's CDR3 is CASSYVGHLNEKLFF. The CDR3 DNA reads TGTGCCAGCTCTTACGTGGGACACCTTAATGAAAAACTGTTTTTT.

The rearrangement uses TRBV6-5 and TRBJ1-1; 7 bases fit TRBD1. With 7 bases clipped from V and 1 base from J, the junction kept 6 bases outside the gene matches. The CDR3 has 14 residues. Germline assignment: CDR1 MNHEY and CDR2 SVGAGI. CDR3 protein: CASTRGGGNTEAFF. The CDR3 DNA is TGTGCCAGCACCCGAGGGGGCGGGAACACTGAAGCTTTCTTT.

The chain uses TRBV6-5 and TRBJ1-2, with 7 bases fitting TRBD1. J was trimmed by 0 bases and V by 2 bases; bases with no gene match: 3. The germline CDR1 and CDR2 sequences are MNHEY and SVGAGI. The CDR3 contains 15 residues. The DNA for the CDR3 is TGTGCCAGCAGTTACGGGGACAGCCCTAACTATGGCTACACCTTC. Its protein is CASSYGDSPNYGYTF.

The J gene is TRBJ1-3, the V gene TRBV5-5; no clear D gene. The CDR3 extends over 15 amino acids. The ends were cut back, 3 bases at V and 0 bases at J, with 10 bases in the middle. Germline V gene lookup returns CDR1 SGHKS and CDR2 YYEKEE (reference sequence). The CDR3 loop is CASSSGLTSGNTIYF. CDR3 in DNA: TGTGCCAGCAGCTCCGGACTCACCTCTGGAAACACCATATATTTT.

This clone appeared a few times. The chain is built from TRBV9 and TRBJ2-6, with D tentatively TRBD1 (5 bases). Trimming removed 0 bases at V and 2 bases at J, with 6 bases between. This CDR3 is 15 amino acids long. CDR1 is SGDLS and CDR2 is YYNGEE in the germline V gene. The CDR3 coding sequence is TGTGCCAGCAGCGTAGTGGGGCCTGGGGCCAACGTCCTGACTTTC. Protein sequence: CASSVVGPGANVLTF. The full variable domain, completed using reference TRBV9 and TRBJ2-6, is DSGVTQTPKHLITATGQRVTLRCSPRSGDLSVYWYQQSLDQGLQFLIQYYNGEERAKGNILERFSAQQFPDLHSELNLSSLELGDSALYFCASSVVGPGANVLTFGAGSRLTVL.

The chain carries TRBV6-4 and TRBJ2-3; 11 bases map to TRBD2. Trimming cost V 6 bases and J 4 bases; bases outside gene matches: 3. Germline V CDR1 and CDR2: MRHNA, SNTAGT. The CDR3 is made up of 14 amino acids. CDR3 in DNA: TGTGCCAGCAGAGGGACTAGCGGCGCAGATACGCAGTATTTT. Translating gives CASRGTSGADTQYF.

This clone was detected a few times. In the same sample, other DNA sequences code for this CDR3. The chain links TRBV28 to TRBJ1-2, with D possibly being TRBD1 (6 bases). Between the trimmed V and J ends, which lost 5 bases and 4 bases, there was a span of 14 bases. Germline V gives CDR1 MDHEN, CDR2 SYDVKM. This CDR3 spans 14 amino acids. For the CDR3, the DNA is TGTGCCAGCAGTCTACCCAGGGGCGGCTATGGCTACACCTTC. Translation: CASSLPRGGYGYTF.

The chain uses TRBV6-5 and TRBJ1-4, with 9 bases aligning to TRBD1. Germline V gene sequence: CDR1 MNHEY, CDR2 SVGAGI. The CDR3 consists of 15 residues. Trimming removed 6 bases from V and 5 bases from J; junction bases left unmatched: 7. The CDR3 DNA follows: TGTGCCAGCAGCTTTGCCGGGACAGGGAATGAAAAACTGTTTTTT. Translated, it gives CASSFAGTGNEKLFF.

The rearrangement uses TRBV12-5 and TRBJ2-1, with 9 bases matching TRBD1. After removal of 6 bases from V and 3 bases from J, the junction contained 3 bases not matched to a gene. Germline V gene sequence: CDR1 LGHNT, CDR2 FRNRAP. The CDR3 contains 14 residues. Here the CDR3 reads CASGDRGSYNEQFF. DNA for the CDR3: TGTGCTAGTGGGGACAGGGGAAGCTACAATGAGCAGTTCTTC. The full variable domain, completed using reference TRBV12-5 and TRBJ2-1, is DARVTQTPRHKVTEMGQEVTMRCQPILGHNTVFWYRQTMMQGLELLAYFRNRAPLDDSGMPKDRFSAEMPDATLATLKIQPSEPRDSAVYFCASGDRGSYNEQFFGPGTRLTVL.

In nucleotides, the CDR3 is TGTGCCAGCTCACCAATAGACTCCTACGAGCAGTACTTC. This gives the protein CASSPIDSYEQYF. The chain carries TRBV18 and TRBJ2-7; no clear D. Looked up from germline, CDR1 is KGHSH and CDR2 is LQKENI. Between the trimmed V and J ends, which lost 2 bases and 0 bases, there was a span of 5 bases. The CDR3 loop spans 13 amino acids.

The chain has TRBV9 and TRBJ2-7, with TRBD1 identical over 9 bases. CDR1 and CDR2 (germline): SGDLS, YYNGEE. The length of the CDR3 is 16 residues. Trimming took 4 bases from V and 5 from J; bases not matched to a gene: 13. For the CDR3, the DNA is TGTGCCAGCAGCCCCACAGGGGGACAGGGAGGTGACGAGCAGTACTTC. As protein: CASSPTGGQGGDEQYF.